The TCR beta chain described here comes from a study of identical twins. Study-wide results and caveats: Monozygotic twin pairs showed more out-of-frame TCR alpha sharing than models estimated. For cord blood, abundant beta clonotypes had fewer insertions, unlike memory repertoires, which showed none.

The CDR3 runs 17 residues. Germline V gene data show CDR1 as SGHVS and CDR2 as FNYEAQ. Trimming at V came to 1 base and at J to 5 bases, leaving 7 bases not matched to a gene. Comments on this clonotype: Its antigen is unidentified.

Template switching added a universal primer site; cDNA carried unique molecular identifiers. TCRdb itself ran the 5' RACE reads through MiXCR, one entry per CDR3 protein. Of 450,000 to 650,000 distinct CDR3 sequences in the sample, 13% to 15% were seen once. All donors were healthy Caucasians. These records were also assigned to another study, of yellow fever vaccine responses in identical twins.

Sample: CD4+ T cells sorted from blood. The rearrangement uses TRBV7-6 and TRBJ2-1, with TRBD2 identical over 11 bases. This TCR derives from a woman between 18 and 29 years old in good health. CDR3 in amino acids: CASSLGTSGLGHNEQFF. The CDR3 DNA is TGTGCCAGCAGCTTAGGGACTAGCGGGCTAGGACACAATGAGCAGTTCTTC. Supplemented by reference TRBV7-6 and TRBJ2-1, the full variable domain reads GAGVSQSPRYKVTKRGQDVALRCDPISGHVSLYWYRQALGQGPEFLTYFNYEAQQDKSGLPNDRFSAERPEGSISTLTIQRTEQRDSAMYRCASSLGTSGLGHNEQFFGPGTRLTVL.